This T cell receptor (beta chain) came from a study of blood T cell repertoires in COVID-19. Study-level information: There were acute and convalescent COVID-19 samples, and they came from the United States, Italy and Spain. T cells, B-cell-depleted T cells, or PBMCs provided the cDNA or gDNA that served as material.

Original processing notes: Researchers report that nucleated cell counts were estimated from reference gene primer amplification. The table came from immunoSEQ multiplex PCR; TCRdb's copy has only in-frame clones and leaves some out. V, J and clone size reflect that table, while D and trimming were determined from the DNA. The table records a few hundred thousand clones, 80% to 90% of them present only once. At least ten counts were recorded for this clone. The V gene end was trimmed by 5 bases and the J gene end by 1 base; junction bases not matched to a gene: 7. The CDR3 sequence is 15 residues long. CDR1 and CDR2 from the germline V gene are MNHEY and SVGEGT.

The chain is built from TRBV6-2 or TRBV6-3 and TRBJ1-1, with 7 bases that match TRBD1. The TCR originated in a woman in her 70s with acute or convalescent COVID-19. The sample taken for sequencing was peripheral blood. The CDR3 region has the DNA TGTGCCAGCAGTCTTATAGGGGGCCGGAACACTGAAGCTTTCTTT. This gives the protein CASSLIGGRNTEAFF.